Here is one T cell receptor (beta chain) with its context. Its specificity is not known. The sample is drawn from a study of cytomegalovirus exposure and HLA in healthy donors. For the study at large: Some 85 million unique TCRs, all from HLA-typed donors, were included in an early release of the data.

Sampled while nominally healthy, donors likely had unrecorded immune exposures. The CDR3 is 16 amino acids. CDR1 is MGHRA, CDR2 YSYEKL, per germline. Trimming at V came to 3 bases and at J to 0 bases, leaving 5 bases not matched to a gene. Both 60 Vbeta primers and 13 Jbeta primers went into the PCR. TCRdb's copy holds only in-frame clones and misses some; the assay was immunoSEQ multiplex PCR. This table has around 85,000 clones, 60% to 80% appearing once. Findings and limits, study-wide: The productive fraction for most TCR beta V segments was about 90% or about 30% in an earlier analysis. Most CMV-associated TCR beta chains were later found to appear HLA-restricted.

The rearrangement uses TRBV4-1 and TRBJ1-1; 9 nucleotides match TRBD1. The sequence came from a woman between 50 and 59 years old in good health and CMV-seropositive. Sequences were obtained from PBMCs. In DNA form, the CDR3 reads TGCGCCAGCAGCCAGGGACAGGGATGGGTGAACACTGAAGCTTTCTTT. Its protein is CASSQGQGWVNTEAFF.